These T cell receptor beta chains were read from a single sample in a study of beta chain features in type 1 diabetes. Generated by immunoSEQ multiplex PCR, the TCRdb table keeps only in-frame clones and is missing some. The table shows 630,000 or so clones, with around 15% occurring only once. Sequencing input: naive CD4+ T cells from blood. Receptors originate from a man in his late teens or twenties with type 1 diabetes. The CDR3 runs from the conserved cysteine through the conserved F or W. Fields, in order: clone size, D gene, J gene, V gene, CDR3 protein, CDR3 DNA. The D gene is left open where the match is weak. For some rows the clone size is stated as once, few or many, or as a class when expanded; others skip it.

clone size: -
D gene: -
J gene: TRBJ2-1
V gene: TRBV7-6
CDR3 protein: CASSLGPRANGDEQFF
CDR3 DNA: TGTGCCAGCAGCTTAGGCCCCAGGGCTAATGGGGATGAGCAGTTCTTC

clone size: few
D gene: -
J gene: TRBJ1-1
V gene: TRBV29-1
CDR3 protein: CSVEGAGGYSTEAFF
CDR3 DNA: TGCAGCGTTGAAGGGGCGGGGGGGTACAGCACTGAAGCTTTCTTT

clone size: few
D gene: -
J gene: TRBJ1-5
V gene: TRBV29-1
CDR3 protein: CSALSLNQPQHF
CDR3 DNA: TGCAGCGCCCTTTCCTTGAATCAGCCCCAGCATTTT

clone size: -
D gene: TRBD2
J gene: TRBJ2-7
V gene: TRBV29-1
CDR3 protein: CSVVSSGNRHEQYF
CDR3 DNA: TGCAGCGTTGTGTCTAGCGGGAACCGCCACGAGCAGTACTTC

clone size: few
D gene: -
J gene: TRBJ2-3
V gene: TRBV30
CDR3 protein: CAWSPPDSVSDTQYF
CDR3 DNA: TGTGCCTGGAGTCCCCCCGACTCGGTCTCAGATACGCAGTATTTT

clone size: -
D gene: -
J gene: TRBJ2-3
V gene: TRBV7-2
CDR3 protein: CASSLGSGVDTQYF
CDR3 DNA: TGTGCCAGCAGCTTAGGGTCCGGGGTCGATACGCAGTATTTT

clone size: -
D gene: -
J gene: TRBJ2-7
V gene: TRBV18
CDR3 protein: CASSPDHHEQYF
CDR3 DNA: TGTGCCAGCTCACCGGATCACCACGAGCAGTACTTC

clone size: few
D gene: -
J gene: TRBJ2-3
V gene: TRBV6-5
CDR3 protein: CASSYSELAGPNTQYF
CDR3 DNA: TGTGCCAGCAGTTACTCGGAACTAGCCGGCCCAAATACGCAGTATTTT

clone size: -
D gene: -
J gene: TRBJ2-7
V gene: TRBV6-5
CDR3 protein: CASTPPGGQLYEQYF
CDR3 DNA: TGTGCCAGCACCCCGCCAGGTGGACAGCTATACGAGCAGTACTTC

clone size: few
D gene: -
J gene: TRBJ2-7
V gene: TRBV9
CDR3 protein: CASSVGSGGVGYEQYF
CDR3 DNA: TGTGCCAGCAGCGTAGGGAGCGGCGGGGTAGGCTACGAGCAGTACTTC

clone size: -
D gene: TRBD1
J gene: TRBJ2-7
V gene: TRBV29-1
CDR3 protein: CSVSLGTGVYEQYF
CDR3 DNA: TGCAGCGTATCTCTCGGGACAGGGGTGTACGAGCAGTACTTC

clone size: few
D gene: -
J gene: TRBJ2-1
V gene: TRBV19
CDR3 protein: CASSIALGEQFF
CDR3 DNA: TGTGCCAGTAGTATAGCGTTGGGAGAGCAGTTCTTC

clone size: -
D gene: -
J gene: TRBJ1-1
V gene: TRBV7-3
CDR3 protein: CASRLQVTPQNTEAFF
CDR3 DNA: TGTGCCAGCAGACTACAGGTCACCCCACAGAACACTGAAGCTTTCTTT

clone size: -
D gene: TRBD1
J gene: TRBJ1-2
V gene: TRBV7-8
CDR3 protein: CASTLMGQGASYTF
CDR3 DNA: TGTGCCAGCACCTTAATGGGACAGGGGGCGAGCTACACCTTC

clone size: -
D gene: -
J gene: TRBJ2-5
V gene: TRBV30
CDR3 protein: CAWSLGYPETQYF
CDR3 DNA: TGTGCCTGGAGTTTGGGGTATCCGGAGACCCAGTACTTC

clone size: few
D gene: -
J gene: TRBJ2-5
V gene: TRBV27
CDR3 protein: CASSFWGRETQYF
CDR3 DNA: TGTGCCAGCAGTTTCTGGGGAAGGGAGACCCAGTACTTC

clone size: -
D gene: -
J gene: TRBJ1-2
V gene: TRBV5-6
CDR3 protein: CASSPTRTANYGYTF
CDR3 DNA: TGTGCCAGCAGCCCGACCCGGACAGCAAACTATGGCTACACCTTC

clone size: once
D gene: -
J gene: TRBJ2-3
V gene: TRBV5-4
CDR3 protein: CASSLSLGTDTQYF
CDR3 DNA: TGTGCCAGCAGCTTGAGTCTGGGCACAGATACGCAGTATTTT

clone size: -
D gene: TRBD1
J gene: TRBJ2-5
V gene: TRBV28
CDR3 protein: CASSRDRQEETQYF
CDR3 DNA: TGTGCCAGCAGTCGGGACAGGCAGGAAGAGACCCAGTACTTC

clone size: -
D gene: -
J gene: TRBJ2-1
V gene: TRBV4-1
CDR3 protein: CASSQAQGGGSSEQFF
CDR3 DNA: TGCGCCAGCAGCCAAGCTCAGGGTGGGGGCTCGAGTGAGCAGTTCTTC

clone size: -
D gene: TRBD2
J gene: TRBJ2-7
V gene: TRBV15
CDR3 protein: CATSPQRGPYEQYF
CDR3 DNA: TGTGCCACCAGCCCACAGCGGGGCCCCTACGAGCAGTACTTC

clone size: once
D gene: -
J gene: TRBJ1-1
V gene: TRBV20-1
CDR3 protein: CSYRRNTEAFF
CDR3 DNA: TGCAGTTACAGGAGGAACACTGAAGCTTTCTTT

clone size: few
D gene: -
J gene: TRBJ2-7
V gene: TRBV4-2
CDR3 protein: CASSQRRSHGGLSYEQYF
CDR3 DNA: TGTGCCAGCAGCCAACGTCGGTCGCACGGGGGCCTATCCTACGAGCAGTACTTC

clone size: -
D gene: -
J gene: TRBJ2-7
V gene: TRBV28
CDR3 protein: CASSLSGYEQYF
CDR3 DNA: TGTGCCAGCAGCCTGTCGGGATACGAGCAGTACTTC

clone size: few
D gene: -
J gene: TRBJ2-1
V gene: TRBV5-1
CDR3 protein: CASSPPKGSYNEQFF
CDR3 DNA: TGCGCCAGCAGCCCCCCCAAGGGGTCCTACAATGAGCAGTTCTTC

clone size: -
D gene: TRBD1
J gene: TRBJ2-1
V gene: TRBV15
CDR3 protein: CATSRPTGGFWNEQFF
CDR3 DNA: TGTGCCACCAGCAGGCCGACAGGGGGGTTTTGGAATGAGCAGTTCTTC

clone size: few
D gene: -
J gene: TRBJ2-7
V gene: TRBV9
CDR3 protein: CASSARGDHYEQYF
CDR3 DNA: TGTGCCAGCAGCGCCCGCGGGGATCACTACGAGCAGTACTTC

clone size: few
D gene: TRBD2
J gene: TRBJ2-1
V gene: TRBV9
CDR3 protein: CASSVEGSGGYNEQFF
CDR3 DNA: TGTGCCAGCAGCGTAGAGGGTAGCGGGGGATACAATGAGCAGTTCTTC

clone size: -
D gene: TRBD1
J gene: TRBJ1-1
V gene: TRBV4-2
CDR3 protein: CASSPRAGGLNTEAFF
CDR3 DNA: TGTGCCAGCAGCCCCCGGGCAGGGGGTTTGAACACTGAAGCTTTCTTT

clone size: few
D gene: TRBD1
J gene: TRBJ1-5
V gene: TRBV25-1
CDR3 protein: CASSEGTAQPQHF
CDR3 DNA: TGTGCCAGCAGTGAGGGGACAGCCCAGCCCCAGCATTTT

clone size: -
D gene: -
J gene: TRBJ1-4
V gene: TRBV20-1
CDR3 protein: CSARGVEKLFF
CDR3 DNA: TGCAGTGCTAGAGGGGTTGAAAAACTGTTTTTT

clone size: -
D gene: -
J gene: TRBJ1-5
V gene: TRBV30
CDR3 protein: CAWSGGSHQPQHF
CDR3 DNA: TGTGCCTGGAGTGGTGGCAGCCATCAGCCCCAGCATTTT

clone size: few
D gene: -
J gene: TRBJ2-3
V gene: TRBV15
CDR3 protein: CATSRGALAGAADTQYF
CDR3 DNA: TGTGCCACCAGCAGAGGAGCCCTGGCAGGGGCGGCAGATACGCAGTATTTT

clone size: few
D gene: -
J gene: TRBJ1-2
V gene: TRBV20-1
CDR3 protein: CSARPSGGYTF
CDR3 DNA: TGCAGTGCTAGACCATCAGGAGGCTACACCTTC

clone size: -
D gene: -
J gene: TRBJ2-3
V gene: TRBV7-9
CDR3 protein: CASNFGGGTDTQYF
CDR3 DNA: TGTGCCAGCAATTTCGGGGGCGGCACAGATACGCAGTATTTT

clone size: few
D gene: TRBD2
J gene: TRBJ2-1
V gene: TRBV30
CDR3 protein: CAWSAGGGAYNEQFF
CDR3 DNA: TGTGCCTGGAGTGCCGGTGGGGGGGCCTACAATGAGCAGTTCTTC